This TCR beta chain was identified in a study of OX40 agonist ivuxolimab in advanced cancers. Study-level background: One hepatocellular carcinoma and a couple of cutaneous melanoma patients partially responded.

Study findings and constraints: On average, CD8+ T cells had more expanded clones than CD4+. Normalized expansion of T-cell clones was also low for some nonresponders.

Germline assignment: CDR1 MDHEN and CDR2 SYDVKM. Trimming removed 5 bases from V and 6 bases from J, with 12 bases in between. The CDR3 has 13 amino acids. Using immunoSEQ multiplex PCR, the repertoire was profiled, and TCRdb retains in-frame clones only, with some absent. The sample has about 45,000 clones; about 86% are singletons. Regarding this clone: Its antigen is not identified.

The receptor comes from an adult with an advanced solid tumor such as melanoma, head and neck, liver or kidney cancer. The gene calls are TRBV28 and TRBJ2-3; D is uncertain. This specimen was CD4+ or CD8+ T cells sorted from blood, taken in a trial of the OX40 agonist ivuxolimab. The CDR3 sequence: CASSPRTRDTQYF. CDR3 DNA sequence: TGTGCCAGCAGTCCCCGTACCCGCGATACGCAGTATTTT.